This T cell receptor beta chain derives from a study of vaccination effects on CD4 cells after COVID-19. Whole-study results and caveats: Marked clonal contraction of both clone types appeared late after vaccination.

Of note for this clone: Its antigen is as yet unknown.

Within the ViraFEST assay, antigen-specific CD4+ T cells underwent expansion with viral peptide pools prior to sequencing. Once cultured for roughly nine days, the cells underwent separation to obtain CD4+ T cells. Of the BNT162b2 and mRNA-1273 vaccines, participants received two doses of one or the other. IL-2 medium was substituted for half the medium on days 3 and 7. Clones were read by immunoSEQ multiplex PCR, and TCRdb kept only the in-frame ones, dropping some. Altogether 25,000 to 30,000 clones are present, about 70% being singletons, with the ten largest covering roughly a tenth. The CDR3 sequence is 15 residues long. Per germline, CDR1 SGHNT and CDR2 YYREEE (reference sequence). V lost 0 bases to trimming and J lost 1 base, with 10 bases between them.

The sequence was collected from a human donor who received a COVID-19 vaccine. This chain uses TRBV5-4 with TRBJ1-2; D is unclear. This specimen was CD4+ T cells from PBMCs cultured with HCoV-NL63 spike peptides, taken after COVID-19 vaccination. As DNA, the CDR3 is TGTGCCAGCAGCTTGGAGGGTGGCGGTAACTATGGCTACACCTTC. Translation gives CASSLEGGGNYGYTF.